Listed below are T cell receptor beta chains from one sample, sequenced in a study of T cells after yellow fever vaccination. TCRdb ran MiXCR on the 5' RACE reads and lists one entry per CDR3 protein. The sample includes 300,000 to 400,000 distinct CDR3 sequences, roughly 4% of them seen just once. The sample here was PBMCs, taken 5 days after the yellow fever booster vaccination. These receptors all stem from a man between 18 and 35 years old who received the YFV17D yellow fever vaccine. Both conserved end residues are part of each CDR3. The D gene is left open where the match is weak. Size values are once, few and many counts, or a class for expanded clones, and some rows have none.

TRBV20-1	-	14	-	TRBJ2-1	CSASSGDSYNEQFF	TGCAGTGCTAGTAGTGGAGACTCCTACAATGAGCAGTTCTTC
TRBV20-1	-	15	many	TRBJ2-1	CSARMRRGHYNEQFF	TGCAGTGCTAGAATGCGGCGGGGGCACTACAATGAGCAGTTCTTC
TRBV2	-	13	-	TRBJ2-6	CASSTDLLNVLTF	TGTGCCAGCAGTACGGACTTACTCAACGTCCTGACTTTC
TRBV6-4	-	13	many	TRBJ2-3	CASISSKLDTQYF	TGTGCCAGCATTTCTTCGAAGCTGGATACGCAGTATTTT
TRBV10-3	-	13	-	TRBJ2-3	CAIKGGAGDTQYF	TGTGCCATCAAAGGCGGGGCGGGTGATACGCAGTATTTT
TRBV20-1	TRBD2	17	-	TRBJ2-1	CSARDSAAGGIYNEQFF	TGCAGTGCTAGAGATTCCGCGGCGGGGGGTATTTACAATGAGCAGTTCTTC
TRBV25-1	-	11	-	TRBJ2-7	CASSEYVEQYF	TGTGCCAGCAGTGAATATGTCGAGCAGTACTTC
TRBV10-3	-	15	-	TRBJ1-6	CAISGTGQNNSPLHF	TGTGCCATCAGTGGGACGGGGCAGAATAATTCACCCCTCCACTTT
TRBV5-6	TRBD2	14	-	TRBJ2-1	CASTGRGDPSGVIF	TGTGCCAGCACAGGGAGGGGGGATCCTAGCGGGGTAATCTTC
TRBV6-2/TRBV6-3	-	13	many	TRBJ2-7	CASSYGGHDEQYF	TGTGCCAGCAGTTACGGGGGACACGACGAGCAGTACTTC
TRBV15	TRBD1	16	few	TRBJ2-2	CATSRDQQGAGGELFF	TGTGCCACCAGCAGAGATCAGCAGGGGGCGGGCGGGGAGCTGTTTTTT
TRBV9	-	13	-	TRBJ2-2	CASSAQGYGELFF	TGTGCCAGCAGCGCCCAGGGTTACGGGGAGCTGTTTTTT
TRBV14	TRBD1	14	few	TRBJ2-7	CASSQGGTGGEQYF	TGTGCCAGCAGCCAAGGCGGGACAGGCGGTGAGCAGTACTTC
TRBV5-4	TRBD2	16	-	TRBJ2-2	CASSQLAGAHTGELFF	TGTGCCAGCAGCCAACTAGCGGGGGCTCACACCGGGGAGCTGTTTTTT
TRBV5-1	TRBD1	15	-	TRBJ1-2	CASSYRDRGPYGYTF	TGCGCCAGCAGCTACCGGGACAGGGGGCCGTATGGCTACACCTTC
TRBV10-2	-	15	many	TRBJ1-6	CASGQQGTPRSPLHF	TGCGCCAGCGGACAACAGGGAACCCCTCGATCACCCCTCCACTTT
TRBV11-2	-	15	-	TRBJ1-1	CASRLIGSMNTEAFF	TGTGCCAGCAGATTGATTGGGAGTATGAACACTGAAGCTTTCTTT
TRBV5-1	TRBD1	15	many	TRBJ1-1	CASSSQGARGTEAFF	TGCGCCAGCAGCTCACAGGGGGCGCGGGGTACTGAAGCTTTCTTT
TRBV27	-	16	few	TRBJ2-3	CASSIGGGSSTDTQYF	TGTGCCAGCAGTATAGGGGGGGGTTCGAGCACAGATACGCAGTATTTT
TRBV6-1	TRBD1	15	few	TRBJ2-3	CAIEMTGDGTDTQYF	TGTGCCATCGAAATGACAGGGGACGGCACAGATACGCAGTATTTT
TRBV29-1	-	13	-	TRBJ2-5	CSGEPTGQETQYF	TGCAGCGGCGAACCGACAGGCCAAGAGACCCAGTACTTC
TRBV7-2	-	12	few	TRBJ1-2	CASSFSDYDYTF	TGTGCCAGCAGCTTCTCTGACTATGACTACACCTTC
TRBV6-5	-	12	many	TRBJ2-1	CASSSLGTEQFF	TGTGCCAGCAGTTCGTTAGGGACTGAGCAGTTCTTC
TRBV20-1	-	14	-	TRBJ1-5	CSARGGAGNQPQHF	TGCAGTGCTCGAGGGGGGGCGGGCAATCAGCCCCAGCATTTT
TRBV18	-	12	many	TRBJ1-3	CASSPSDYTIYF	TGTGCCAGCTCACCCTCGGATTACACCATATATTTT
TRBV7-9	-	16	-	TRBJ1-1	CASSLGWAGLNTEAFF	TGTGCCAGCAGCTTAGGTTGGGCAGGGCTTAACACTGAAGCTTTCTTT
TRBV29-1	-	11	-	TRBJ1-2	CSVGSPSGYTF	TGCAGCGTTGGTTCCCCGTCGGGCTACACCTTC
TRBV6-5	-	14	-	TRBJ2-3	CASSYSAGGDTQYF	TGTGCCAGCAGTTACTCGGCAGGCGGAGATACGCAGTATTTT
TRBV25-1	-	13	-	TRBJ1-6	CASSLLRDSPLHF	TGTGCCAGCAGCCTTCTCAGGGACTCACCCCTCCACTTT
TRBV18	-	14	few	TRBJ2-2	CASSPAGGTGELFF	TGTGCCAGCTCACCGGCAGGAGGCACCGGGGAGCTGTTTTTT
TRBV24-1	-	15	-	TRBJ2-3	CATSDHRGGADTQYF	TGTGCCACCAGTGATCACAGGGGAGGCGCAGATACGCAGTATTTT
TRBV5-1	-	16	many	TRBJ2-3	CASSNQGLASTDTQYF	TGCGCCAGCAGCAACCAGGGTTTGGCTAGCACAGATACGCAGTATTTT
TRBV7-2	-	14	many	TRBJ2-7	CASSLVAATYEQYF	TGTGCCAGCAGCTTAGTGGCAGCGACCTACGAGCAGTACTTC
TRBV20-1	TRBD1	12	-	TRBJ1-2	CSANRQGRGYTF	TGCAGTGCTAACAGACAGGGTCGGGGCTACACCTTC
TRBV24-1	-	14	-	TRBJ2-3	CATSDLYRSDTQYF	TGTGCCACCAGTGATTTGTACCGATCAGATACGCAGTATTTT